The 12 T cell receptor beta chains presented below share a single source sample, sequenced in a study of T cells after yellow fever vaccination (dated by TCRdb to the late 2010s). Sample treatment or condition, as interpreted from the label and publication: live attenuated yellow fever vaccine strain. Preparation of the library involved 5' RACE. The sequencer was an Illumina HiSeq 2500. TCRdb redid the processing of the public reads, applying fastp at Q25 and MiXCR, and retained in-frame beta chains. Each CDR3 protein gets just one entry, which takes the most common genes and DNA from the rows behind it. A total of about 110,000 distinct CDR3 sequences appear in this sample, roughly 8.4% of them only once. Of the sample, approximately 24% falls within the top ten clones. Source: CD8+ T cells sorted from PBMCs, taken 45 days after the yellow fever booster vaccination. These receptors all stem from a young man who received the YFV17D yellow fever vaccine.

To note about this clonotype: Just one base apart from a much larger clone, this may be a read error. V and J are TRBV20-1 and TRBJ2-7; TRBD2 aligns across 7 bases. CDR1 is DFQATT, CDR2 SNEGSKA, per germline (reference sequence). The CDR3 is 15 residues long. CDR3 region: CRARSPSSGLLEQYF. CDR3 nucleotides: TGCCGTGCTAGAAGCCCCTCTAGCGGACTCCTCGAGCAGTACTTC.

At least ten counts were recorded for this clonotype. CDR3 in amino acids: CASSFRPKNTQYF. CDR3 nucleotides: TGCGCCAGCAGCTTCCGACCTAAAAATACGCAGTATTTT. The chain joins TRBV5-1 to TRBJ2-3; D not resolved. This CDR3 has 13 residues. V lost 2 bases to trimming and J lost 7 bases, with 11 bases between them. Germline V CDR1 and CDR2: SGHRS, YFSETQ.

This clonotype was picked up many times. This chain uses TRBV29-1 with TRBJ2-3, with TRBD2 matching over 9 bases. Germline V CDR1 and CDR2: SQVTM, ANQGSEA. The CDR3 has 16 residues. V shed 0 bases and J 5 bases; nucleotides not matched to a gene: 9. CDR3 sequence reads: CSVEESSGALGDTQYF. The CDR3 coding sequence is TGCAGCGTTGAAGAATCTAGCGGGGCCCTCGGAGATACGCAGTATTTT.

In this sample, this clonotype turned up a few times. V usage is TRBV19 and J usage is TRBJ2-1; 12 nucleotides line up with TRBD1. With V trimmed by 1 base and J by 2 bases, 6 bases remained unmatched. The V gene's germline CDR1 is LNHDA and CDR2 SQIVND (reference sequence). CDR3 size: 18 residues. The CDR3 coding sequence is TGTGCCAGTAGTATAGCCCAGGGACAGGGGGCCCCCTACAATGAGCAGTTCTTC. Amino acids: CASSIAQGQGAPYNEQFF.

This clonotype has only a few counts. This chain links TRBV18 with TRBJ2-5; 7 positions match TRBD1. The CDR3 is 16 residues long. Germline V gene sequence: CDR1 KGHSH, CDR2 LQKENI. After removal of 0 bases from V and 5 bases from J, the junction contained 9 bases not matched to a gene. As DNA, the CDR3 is TGTGCCAGCTCACCACCCTCACGACAGGGTTTGGAGACCCAGTACTTC. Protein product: CASSPPSRQGLETQYF.

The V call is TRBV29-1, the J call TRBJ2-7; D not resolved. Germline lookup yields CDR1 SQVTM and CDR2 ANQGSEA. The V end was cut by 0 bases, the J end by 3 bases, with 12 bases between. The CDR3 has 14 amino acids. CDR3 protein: CSVEDLDGNYEQYF. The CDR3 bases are TGCAGCGTTGAAGATCTGGACGGAAACTACGAGCAGTACTTC.

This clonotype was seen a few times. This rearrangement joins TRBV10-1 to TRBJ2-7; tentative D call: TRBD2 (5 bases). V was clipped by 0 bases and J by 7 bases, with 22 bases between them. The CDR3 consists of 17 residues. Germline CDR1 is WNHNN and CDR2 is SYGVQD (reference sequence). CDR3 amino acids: CASSESLATLDLSEQYF. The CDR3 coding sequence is TGCGCCAGCAGTGAGTCGTTGGCAACACTAGATCTTTCGGAGCAGTACTTC.

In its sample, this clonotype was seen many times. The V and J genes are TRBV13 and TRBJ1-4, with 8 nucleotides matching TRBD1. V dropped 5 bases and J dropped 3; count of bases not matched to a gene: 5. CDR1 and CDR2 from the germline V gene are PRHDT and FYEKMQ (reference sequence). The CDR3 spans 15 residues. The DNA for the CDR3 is TGTGCCAGCAGCACCCAGGGGGCCTCTAATGAAAAACTGTTTTTT. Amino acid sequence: CASSTQGASNEKLFF.

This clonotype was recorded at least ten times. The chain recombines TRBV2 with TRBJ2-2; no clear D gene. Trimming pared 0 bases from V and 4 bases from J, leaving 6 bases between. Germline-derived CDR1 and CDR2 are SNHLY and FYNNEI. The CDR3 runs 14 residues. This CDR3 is CASSEALGTGELFF. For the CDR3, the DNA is TGTGCCAGCAGTGAAGCGCTTGGCACCGGGGAGCTGTTTTTT. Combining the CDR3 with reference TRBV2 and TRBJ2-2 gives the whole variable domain EPEVTQTPSHQVTQMGQEVILRCVPISNHLYFYWYRQILGQKVEFLVSFYNNEISEKSEIFDDQFSVERPDGSNFTLKIRSTKLEDSAMYFCASSEALGTGELFFGEGSRLTVL.

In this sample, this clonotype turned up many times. The CDR3 region has the DNA TGTGCCAGCAGGGGACTAGCGGATACGCAGTATTTT. Translated, it gives CASRGLADTQYF. The J gene is TRBJ2-3, the V gene TRBV12-3 or TRBV12-4; 10 nucleotides agree with TRBD2. The CDR3 covers 12 residues. V lost 6 bases to trimming and J lost 6 bases; unmatched junction nucleotides: 0.

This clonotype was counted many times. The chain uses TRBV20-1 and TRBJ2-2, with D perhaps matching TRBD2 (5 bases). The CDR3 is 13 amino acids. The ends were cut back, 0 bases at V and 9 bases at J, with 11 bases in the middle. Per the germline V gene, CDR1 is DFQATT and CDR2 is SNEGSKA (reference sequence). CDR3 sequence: CSARDGSGRELFF. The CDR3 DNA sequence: TGCAGTGCTAGAGATGGGAGTGGGCGGGAGCTGTTTTTT.

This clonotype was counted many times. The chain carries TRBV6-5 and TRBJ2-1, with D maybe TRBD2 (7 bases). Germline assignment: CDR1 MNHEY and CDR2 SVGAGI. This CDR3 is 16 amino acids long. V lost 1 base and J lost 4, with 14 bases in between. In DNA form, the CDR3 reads TGTGCCAGCAGTTACTTAGGGGGAGGGCCGTACAATGAGCAGTTCTTC. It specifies CASSYLGGGPYNEQFF.